This passage covers 10 T cell receptor beta chains from one sample sequenced in a study of response to subunit inactivated influenza vaccine. Each CDR3 protein gets one entry after TCRdb re-called the RT-PCR reads with MiXCR. The sample shows fewer than 550,000 distinct CDR3 sequences, less than 30% of them seen only once. The material was CD4+ T cells sorted from PBMCs, obtained about 5 days after vaccination. The receptors shown here come from a man in his forties or fifties who received an inactivated influenza vaccine.

This chain links TRBV7-9 with TRBJ2-6; D is unresolved. Trimming took off 6 bases at V and 0 bases at J, with 9 bases between the two ends. The CDR3 loop spans 15 amino acids. Germline V lookup: CDR1 SEHNR, CDR2 FQNEAQ (reference sequence). This CDR3 reads CASRLADSGANVLTF. The CDR3 nucleotides are TGTGCCAGCAGATTGGCGGACTCTGGGGCCAACGTCCTGACTTTC.

The rearrangement links TRBV11-2 to TRBJ2-1, with D perhaps TRBD2 (5 bases). The germline V gene has CDR1 SGHAT and CDR2 FQNNGV. V lost 5 bases and J lost 8, with 19 bases in between. CDR3 size: 15 residues. The chain's CDR3 is CASSLLRGLSDEQFF. The CDR3 DNA sequence: TGTGCCAGCAGCCTGCTTCGCGGGTTATCGGATGAGCAGTTCTTC.

The J gene is TRBJ2-5, the V gene TRBV7-2; D possibly corresponds to TRBD2 (5 bases). The V and J ends lost 4 bases and 1 base respectively, with 10 bases between them. The CDR3 is made up of 14 amino acids. Germline V CDR1 and CDR2: SGHTA, FQGNSA. Here the CDR3 reads CASSSFRGQETQYF. The CDR3 coding sequence is TGTGCCAGCAGCTCCTTCCGGGGCCAAGAGACCCAGTACTTC.

The V and J genes are TRBV9 and TRBJ2-1; D is perhaps TRBD2 (6 bases). The germline V and J ends were trimmed by 0 bases and 10 bases, with 17 bases remaining between them. Germline V gene sequence: CDR1 SGDLS, CDR2 YYNGEE. The CDR3 is made up of 15 amino acids. The CDR3 nucleotides are TGTGCCAGCAGCGTAGGTCAGCGGGTTTTGGACGAGCAGTTCTTC. Translation: CASSVGQRVLDEQFF.

V gene TRBV5-5 combines with J gene TRBJ2-5; a weak D match, TRBD1 (5 bases). The CDR3 length is 13 residues. Trimming cost V 3 bases and J 5 bases, with 11 bases left between them. Germline CDR1 SGHKS, CDR2 YYEKEE (reference sequence). The CDR3 region has the DNA TGTGCCAGCAGCTGGTCCAGGGTTGAGACCCAGTACTTC. It is translated as CASSWSRVETQYF. Combining the CDR3 with reference TRBV5-5 and TRBJ2-5 gives the whole variable domain DAGVTQSPTHLIKTRGQQVTLRCSPISGHKSVSWYQQVLGQGPQFIFQYYEKEERGRGNFPDRFSARQFPNYSSELNVNALLLGDSALYLCASSWSRVETQYFGPGTRLLVL.

This chain connects TRBV20-1 to TRBJ1-2; tentatively, D is TRBD1 (6 bases). V was cut by 6 bases and J by 4 bases, with 15 bases left in between. Germline CDR1 reads DFQATT; CDR2 reads SNEGSKA (reference sequence). This CDR3 is built from 13 residues. The CDR3 DNA reads as TGCAGTGCCTCGACAGGACCTACCTATGGCTACACCTTC. Its protein is CSASTGPTYGYTF.

As DNA, the CDR3 is TGTGCCAGCAGCTATGAGACTAGCCATATCCAAGAGACCCAGTACTTC. It specifies CASSYETSHIQETQYF. J is TRBJ2-5 and V is TRBV6-2 or TRBV6-3; 7 bases map to TRBD2. The germline V gene encodes CDR1 MNHEY and CDR2 SVGEGT. The CDR3 spans 16 residues. Trimming cost V 6 bases and J 1 base; bases outside gene matches: 11.

The chain couples TRBV2 to TRBJ2-3; 13 bases are a match to TRBD2. V dropped 8 bases and J dropped 2; count of bases not matched to a gene: 10. This CDR3 is 17 amino acids long. The germline V gene has CDR1 SNHLY and CDR2 FYNNEI. The CDR3 is CASRRTSGSIVTDTQYF. In DNA, the CDR3 is TGTGCCAGCCGCAGGACTAGCGGGAGTATCGTCACAGATACGCAGTATTTT.

This rearrangement joins TRBV12-3 or TRBV12-4 to TRBJ2-7, with 8 bases aligning to TRBD2. The CDR3 has 11 residues. V gave up 4 bases and J gave up 10 bases; unmatched junction bases: 3. CDR3: CASSSLAEQYF. CDR3 in DNA: TGTGCCAGCAGTTCACTAGCGGAACAGTACTTC.

This clonotype was observed a handful of times. The chain uses TRBV6-1 and TRBJ2-4, with a weak D call TRBD2 (6 bases). The CDR3 spans 16 residues. V was clipped by 6 bases and J by 3 bases, with 18 bases between them. The germline gives CDR1 MNHNS, CDR2 SASEGT. The CDR3 region has the DNA TGTGCCAGCAGGACCTGGGGAGGATTGGACAAAAACATTCAGTACTTC. Translation gives CASRTWGGLDKNIQYF.